The 20 T cell receptor beta chains reported below all come from one sample, sequenced in a study of shared T cell receptors in the human thymus. Generated by immunoSEQ multiplex PCR, the TCRdb table keeps only in-frame clones and is missing some. The sample includes some 640,000 clones, 80% to 90% seen only once; the top ten take over 0.008%. These sequences were also reported in another study, on human thymus T cells.

The sample consisted of thymocytes. All receptors derive from a boy in the first two years of life with a congenital heart defect.

The V call is TRBV11-2, the J call TRBJ2-7; TRBD1 matches 7 bases. CDR1 is SGHAT, CDR2 FQNNGV, per germline. V lost 1 base to trimming and J lost 3 bases; unmatched junction nucleotides: 12. CDR3 size: 17 residues. CDR3 sequence reads: CASSLGELDRTLYEQYF. CDR3 nucleotides: TGTGCCAGCAGCTTAGGGGAGCTGGACAGGACTCTCTACGAGCAGTACTTC.

V and J are TRBV5-4 and TRBJ2-1; 7 bases fit TRBD1. This CDR3 has 14 amino acids. The V and J ends lost 1 base and 9 bases, in that order; junction bases with no gene match: 7. CDR1 is SGHNT, CDR2 YYREEE, per germline (reference sequence). The CDR3 spells CASSLNLQGIEQFF. Written as DNA, the CDR3 is TGTGCCAGCAGCTTGAACTTACAGGGGATTGAGCAGTTCTTC.

The CDR3 protein is CASSAGTSGGTSYNEQFF. DNA for the CDR3: TGTGCCAGCAGTGCCGGGACTAGCGGGGGGACTTCCTACAATGAGCAGTTCTTC. This sequence joins TRBV6-1 and TRBJ2-1, with TRBD2 identical over 15 bases. V trimming: 4 bases; J trimming: 1 base; junction bases outside the gene matches: 5. The CDR3 length is 18 residues. The V gene's germline CDR1 is MNHNS and CDR2 SASEGT.

The rearrangement joins TRBV27 to TRBJ1-1; TRBD1 matches at 7 bases. V was clipped by 4 bases and J by 5 bases; unmatched bases: 10. The CDR3 runs 15 residues. The germline CDR1 and CDR2 sequences are MNHEY and SMNVEV (reference sequence). The DNA of the CDR3 is TGTGCCAGCAGTTATACTGCGACAGGGTGGACTGAAGCTTTCTTT. As protein: CASSYTATGWTEAFF.

The gene calls are TRBV12-5 and TRBJ2-3; TRBD2 aligns across 7 bases. Germline V gene data show CDR1 as LGHNT and CDR2 as FRNRAP. Trimming removed 0 bases from V and 2 bases from J; junction bases left unmatched: 8. This CDR3 has 17 residues. The CDR3 nucleotides are TGTGCTAGTGGTTTGGTTGAGCGGGATTCACACACAGATACGCAGTATTTT. This sequence encodes CASGLVERDSHTDTQYF.

Only one count was recorded for this clone. V is TRBV7-8 and J is TRBJ2-5; D call uncertain. V was pared by 4 bases and J by 8 bases, with 14 bases between. Germline lookup yields CDR1 SGHVS and CDR2 FQNEAQ. CDR3 length: 13 amino acids. The CDR3 DNA sequence: TGTGCCAGCAGCTATTTGGAGATAGTAACCCAGTACTTC. Translation: CASSYLEIVTQYF.

The chain has TRBV7-8 and TRBJ1-2, with D perhaps matching TRBD1 (6 bases). The V end lost 5 bases, the J end lost 2 bases, and 12 bases lay between the germline ends. Germline V lookup: CDR1 SGHVS, CDR2 FQNEAQ. CDR3 length: 14 residues. The CDR3 is CASSHLQGNYGYTF. Here the CDR3 DNA reads TGTGCCAGCAGCCACCTTCAGGGGAACTATGGCTACACCTTC.

The chain joins TRBV7-9 to TRBJ2-6, with a possible D match to TRBD1 (6 bases). The V gene's germline CDR1 is SEHNR and CDR2 FQNEAQ (reference sequence). V lost 5 bases to trimming and J lost 1 base, with 18 bases between them. The CDR3 is made up of 18 amino acids. The CDR3, as DNA: TGTGCCAGCAGCGAACAACAGGGTTTCTTTTCTGGGGCCAACGTCCTGACTTTC. Translating gives CASSEQQGFFSGANVLTF.

To note about this clone: The sample carries other DNA sequences with the same CDR3. The V and J genes are TRBV30 and TRBJ1-6; tentative D call: TRBD1 (6 bases). V lost 2 bases and J 4 bases, leaving 6 bases between the germline ends. This CDR3 comprises 13 residues. The germline V gene has CDR1 GTSNPN and CDR2 SVGIG (reference sequence). CDR3 region: CAWSQGYNSPLHF. For the CDR3, the DNA is TGTGCCTGGAGTCAGGGGTATAATTCACCCCTCCACTTT. The whole variable domain, filled in from reference TRBV30 and TRBJ1-6, reads SQTIHQWPATLVQPVGSPLSLECTVEGTSNPNLYWYRQAAGRGLQLLFYSVGIGQISSEVPQNLSASRPQDRQFILSSKKLLLSDSGFYLCAWSQGYNSPLHFGNGTRLTVT.

This CDR3 reads CASSQIAGGYNEQFF. The CDR3 nucleotides are TGTGCCAGTAGTCAAATAGCGGGAGGGTACAATGAGCAGTTCTTC. The chain combines TRBV19 with TRBJ2-1; 11 bases map to TRBD2. Germline CDR1 is LNHDA and CDR2 is SQIVND (reference sequence). The CDR3 is 15 amino acids. J gave up 4 bases and V 5 bases, and 4 bases lay outside the gene matches.

V is TRBV11-2 and J is TRBJ2-3, with a tentative D call TRBD2 (6 bases). The germline V gene has CDR1 SGHAT and CDR2 FQNNGV. V was cut by 7 bases and J by 2 bases, with 13 bases left in between. CDR3 length: 14 residues. The CDR3 DNA reads TGTGCCAGCATCTGGGGGGATAACACAGATACGCAGTATTTT. This encodes CASIWGDNTDTQYF.

The chain links TRBV29-1 to TRBJ1-1; D remains unclear. Trimming took 4 bases from V and 4 from J, leaving 19 bases between them. The CDR3 is made up of 15 amino acids. Germline V gene data show CDR1 as SQVTM and CDR2 as ANQGSEA. The CDR3 bases are TGCAGCGTTGTCCCCCTAGGTGGTGGCGGCACTGAAGCTTTCTTT. This codes for CSVVPLGGGGTEAFF.

The chain is built from TRBV28 and TRBJ2-1, with D perhaps TRBD2 (5 bases). V was trimmed by 7 bases and J by 7 bases, leaving 20 bases between them. Germline CDR1 reads MDHEN; CDR2 reads SYDVKM. The CDR3 length is 15 residues. The CDR3 sequence is CASTPSGHRENEQFF. The CDR3 nucleotides are TGTGCCAGCACCCCCAGCGGTCATAGAGAGAATGAGCAGTTCTTC.

The chain has TRBV4-1 and TRBJ1-1, with D maybe TRBD1 (6 bases). V was cut by 0 bases and J by 7 bases, with 12 bases left in between. The CDR3 has 14 amino acids. CDR1 MGHRA and CDR2 YSYEKL come from the germline V gene. The CDR3: CASSQENRGNEAFF. DNA for the CDR3: TGCGCCAGCAGCCAAGAGAATAGGGGGAATGAAGCTTTCTTT.

This clone was picked up a small number of times. As DNA, the CDR3 is TGTGCCAGCAGCGAGGGACAGGAGTACATTCAGTACTTC. Translation: CASSEGQEYIQYF. The chain is built from TRBV25-1 and TRBJ2-4; TRBD1 matches at 8 bases. Trimming took 6 bases from V and 8 from J; bases not matched to a gene: 6. There are 13 residues in the CDR3. Germline V gene data show CDR1 as MGHDK and CDR2 as SYGVNS. Filled out from reference TRBV25-1 and TRBJ2-4, the complete variable domain reads EADIYQTPRYLVIGTGKKITLECSQTMGHDKMYWYQQDPGMELHLIHYSYGVNSTEKGDLSSESTVSRIRTEHFPLTLESARPSHTSQYLCASSEGQEYIQYFGAGTRLSVL.

The chain is built from TRBV27 and TRBJ2-4, with 15 nucleotides matching TRBD2. With V trimmed by 6 bases and J by 7 bases, 13 bases remained unmatched. This CDR3 region has 18 residues. Germline CDR1 MNHEY, CDR2 SMNVEV (reference sequence). The CDR3 DNA sequence: TGTGCCAGCAGCGGACTAGCGGGAGGGCCAGGGTTGCGGAACATTCAGTACTTC. This sequence encodes CASSGLAGGPGLRNIQYF.

This CDR3 reads CASSLGLAGDIPSTDTQYF. Here the CDR3 DNA reads TGTGCCAGCAGCTTGGGACTAGCGGGAGACATCCCTAGCACAGATACGCAGTATTTT. The V and J genes are TRBV5-6 and TRBJ2-3; 12 bases align to TRBD2. Germline V gene lookup returns CDR1 SGHDT and CDR2 YYEEEE. This CDR3 spans 19 amino acids. The junction had 8 bases not matched to a gene; V was cut back by 0 bases and J by 0 bases.

The chain recombines TRBV6-1 with TRBJ2-1, with 7 bases that match TRBD2. V dropped 5 bases and J dropped 9; count of bases not matched to a gene: 4. CDR3 length equals 12 residues. Germline V CDR1 and CDR2: MNHNS, SASEGT. The CDR3 loop is CASSPGLSEQFF. In DNA, the CDR3 is TGTGCCAGCAGTCCGGGACTAAGTGAGCAGTTCTTC.

The chain recombines TRBV18 with TRBJ2-3; 9 bases line up with TRBD2. This CDR3 has 16 amino acids. CDR1 and CDR2 from the germline V gene are KGHSH and LQKENI. V lost 4 bases to trimming and J lost 3 bases; unmatched junction nucleotides: 8. CDR3 residues: CASSHTSGRSTDTQYF. DNA for the CDR3: TGTGCCAGCTCACACACCAGCGGGAGGAGTACAGATACGCAGTATTTT.

The rearrangement joins TRBV5-1 to TRBJ2-1, with TRBD2 matching 9 bases. This CDR3 is built from 15 residues. V trimming: 1 base; J trimming: 8 bases; junction bases outside the gene matches: 7. From germline, CDR1 is SGHRS and CDR2 YFSETQ. The CDR3 bases are TGCGCCAGCAGCTTGTGGCGGGAGGGCGGAGATGAGCAGTTCTTC. As protein: CASSLWREGGDEQFF.